A selection of T cell receptor beta chains follows, all from one sample in a study of early T cells in non-severe SARS-CoV-2 infection. TCRdb called the 5' RACE reads again in MiXCR, with one record for every CDR3 protein. The sample carries approximately 71,000 distinct CDR3 sequences, roughly an eighth recorded once. Sample: whole blood. The receptors were sampled from an adult who was a healthcare worker with PCR-confirmed SARS-CoV-2 infection or an uninfected control (not recorded which). CDR3s leave out the opening cysteine and the closing phenylalanine or tryptophan. The order of the fields is V gene, J gene, CDR3 length, CDR3 protein.

V: TRBV30
J: TRBJ1-2
length: 12
CDR3: AWSVLGRNYGYT

V: TRBV19
J: TRBJ1-2
length: 11
CDR3: ASSRTDFYGYT

V: TRBV29-1
J: TRBJ2-5
length: 11
CDR3: SGRKGGGETQY

V: TRBV2
J: TRBJ2-5
length: 11
CDR3: ASRLAGAETQY

V: TRBV6-2/TRBV6-3
J: TRBJ2-6
length: 13
CDR3: ASSYAGDGANVLT

V: TRBV6-4
J: TRBJ2-3
length: 16
CDR3: ASIPRQPGLASTDTQY

V: TRBV28
J: TRBJ2-3
length: 10
CDR3: ALRGITDTQY

V: TRBV6-6
J: TRBJ1-1
length: 14
CDR3: ASSAMPGTGNTEAF

V: TRBV29-1
J: TRBJ1-1
length: 10
CDR3: SVEWPVTEAF

V: TRBV12-3/TRBV12-4
J: TRBJ2-7
length: 14
CDR3: ASSPDSGGGSYEQY

V: TRBV15
J: TRBJ1-1
length: 12
CDR3: ATSRARGFAEAF

V: TRBV29-1
J: TRBJ1-1
length: 8
CDR3: SVVYTEAF

V: TRBV7-6
J: TRBJ1-1
length: 11
CDR3: ASSRGGGTEAF

V: TRBV11-2
J: TRBJ1-2
length: 11
CDR3: ASNPGGAYGYT

V: TRBV6-2/TRBV6-3
J: TRBJ1-4
length: 14
CDR3: ASSRISGTGNEKLF

V: TRBV28
J: TRBJ2-7
length: 12
CDR3: ASTRTGGSYEQY

V: TRBV12-3/TRBV12-4
J: TRBJ2-7
length: 11
CDR3: ASSFGRIYEQY

V: TRBV11-2
J: TRBJ2-7
length: 11
CDR3: ASSLGTLQGAA

V: TRBV3-1
J: TRBJ1-2
length: 14
CDR3: ASSQYGRAGNYGYT

V: TRBV29-1
J: TRBJ1-3
length: 12
CDR3: SVEPGSSGNTIY

V: TRBV20-1
J: TRBJ2-1
length: 13
CDR3: SARDPPPSGGALF

V: TRBV2
J: TRBJ1-1
length: 10
CDR3: ASKNWNTEAF

V: TRBV7-3
J: TRBJ2-1
length: 13
CDR3: ASSSSGLPYNEQF

V: TRBV19
J: TRBJ1-1
length: 12
CDR3: ASSSDWGNSEAF

V: TRBV28
J: TRBJ2-5
length: 11
CDR3: ASTGRWLETQY

V: TRBV7-6
J: TRBJ2-5
length: 13
CDR3: ASSLATWGLETQY

V: TRBV9
J: TRBJ1-1
length: 13
CDR3: ASSVEPKKDSPAF

V: TRBV2
J: TRBJ1-4
length: 14
CDR3: ASSSDRVTTNEKLF

V: TRBV12-3/TRBV12-4
J: TRBJ2-3
length: 13
CDR3: ASQTGRGGTDTQY

V: TRBV25-1
J: TRBJ1-6
length: 13
CDR3: ASRRRQGYNSPLH

V: TRBV29-1
J: TRBJ2-3
length: 11
CDR3: SVVGGSTDTQY

V: TRBV13
J: TRBJ1-3
length: 10
CDR3: ASSRSGNTIY

V: TRBV11-3
J: TRBJ1-1
length: 13
CDR3: ASSLDGQPNTEAF

V: TRBV7-7
J: TRBJ1-1
length: 11
CDR3: ASSLGAGTEAF

V: TRBV7-9
J: TRBJ2-5
length: 13
CDR3: ASSFLGTGKETQY

V: TRBV5-5
J: TRBJ2-7
length: 13
CDR3: ASSPRQGASYEQY

V: TRBV5-5
J: TRBJ1-4
length: 14
CDR3: ASSLEITVTNEKLF

V: TRBV12-3/TRBV12-4
J: TRBJ2-3
length: 11
CDR3: ASSTVWADTQY

V: TRBV5-6
J: TRBJ1-1
length: 13
CDR3: ASSRFRVINTEAF

V: TRBV3-1
J: TRBJ2-7
length: 11
CDR3: ASSQDPPYEQY

V: TRBV9
J: TRBJ2-7
length: 13
CDR3: ASSVGGTVAYEQY

V: TRBV20-1
J: TRBJ2-3
length: 10
CDR3: SAQAPPDTQY

V: TRBV29-1
J: TRBJ2-1
length: 8
CDR3: SGGGNEQF

V: TRBV4-3
J: TRBJ2-1
length: 15
CDR3: ASSQVGTGGPRNEQF